The clone carrying this TCR beta chain was detected only once. At the DNA level, this CDR3 is encoded by other sequences in the same sample as well. Original analysis: Nucleated cell number was recorded as an estimate derived from reference gene primer amplification. Some clones are missing from TCRdb's copy, which holds only in-frame ones; the method was immunoSEQ multiplex PCR. V and J calls and clone size are those listed in that table; D and trimming were worked out from the DNA. The repertoire includes hundreds of thousands of clones, around 86% of them detected once, and around 6.9% sits in the top ten. The entry originates in a study of blood T cell repertoires in COVID-19. About the research overall: Researchers got acute and convalescent COVID-19 samples from the United States, Italy and Spain. The cDNA or gDNA used as material had been derived from T cells, B-cell-depleted T cells, or PBMCs.

V lost 6 bases to trimming and J lost 2 bases, with 5 bases between them. CDR1 is DFQATT, CDR2 SNEGSKA, per germline (reference sequence). The CDR3 is 11 amino acids. The sequenced sample was peripheral blood. The rearrangement uses TRBV20-1 and TRBJ1-3; D gene ambiguous. This sequence was found in a man aged 55 to 70 who had recovered from COVID-19. The chain's CDR3 is CSARAGNTIYF. The DNA of the CDR3 is TGCAGTGCCCGCGCTGGAAACACCATATATTTT.